This T cell receptor beta chain is from a study of response to subunit inactivated influenza vaccine. This clonotype was observed a few times. The antigen remains undetermined. CDR3 size: 11 residues. Trimming left V 5 bases short and J 7 bases short, with 6 bases between. Germline CDR1 and CDR2: SGHRS and YFSETQ. Study-wide findings and caveats: Researchers suggested that each seasonal influenza vaccination recruits few new T cells.

TCRdb reprocessed the RT-PCR reads via MiXCR and lists one record per CDR3 protein. The sample records approximately 530,000 distinct CDR3 sequences, 10% to 15% being singletons. The TCR was taken from a man aged 45 to 65 who received an inactivated influenza vaccine. V is TRBV5-1 and J is TRBJ2-2; D call uncertain. This specimen consisted of PBMCs from blood, obtained more than 35 days after vaccination. The CDR3 nucleotides are TGCGCCAGCAGGGATGACGGGGAGCTGTTTTTT. Translation: CASRDDGELFF.